This TCR beta chain originates from a study of CD8 T cells in ankylosing spondylitis. General study points: A TCR beta motif of several highly homologous variants appeared characteristic of ankylosing spondylitis blood.

The CDR3 is made up of 11 amino acids. V was shortened by 5 bases and J by 4 bases, with 8 bases between the two germline ends. CDR1 is DFQATT and CDR2 is SNEGSKA in the germline V gene (reference sequence). In the case of this clonotype: As yet, its antigen is unknown.

TCRdb re-analysed the 5' RACE reads in MiXCR, keeping a single row per CDR3 protein. Among some 840,000 distinct CDR3 sequences listed, approximately 12% were seen once. The TCR sequence derives from a male donor with ankylosing spondylitis. This chain connects TRBV20-1 to TRBJ1-1; D ambiguous. Sequenced input: blood, either unsorted or a sorted T cell fraction (not recorded which). The CDR3 loop reads CSAGDITEAFF. The CDR3 bases are TGCAGTGCTGGGGATATCACTGAAGCTTTCTTT.